The present T cell receptor (beta chain) was sequenced within a study of T cells in Graves' hyperthyroidism and ophthalmopathy. The CDR3 is made up of 15 amino acids. Trimming at V came to 6 bases and at J to 3 bases, leaving 7 bases not matched to a gene. Across 18 months, stable Graves' hyperthyroidism was marked by no progression to ophthalmopathy. Used for diagnoses were clinical symptoms, serum thyroxine and TRAb, thyroid ultrasound and orbital computed tomography. Study observations and caveats: The model forecast ophthalmopathy, anticipating it by a median around 6.5 months before onset.

Comment on this clonotype: The antigen remains unidentified.

RNA transcripts provided the source from which TCR beta CDR3 regions were amplified. The HTBI primer set was used in a first-round RT-PCR of the TCR CDR3. TCRdb re-analysed the multiplex PCR reads in MiXCR, keeping a single row per CDR3 protein. The table includes roughly 740,000 distinct CDR3 sequences, 15% to 20% detected once. The receptor was isolated from a man aged 18 to 35 with Graves' hyperthyroidism. Material: blood. The gene calls are TRBV12-3 or TRBV12-4 and TRBJ2-2; 7 nucleotides line up with TRBD1. CDR3: CASRWDRSDTGELFF. In DNA, the CDR3 is TGTGCCAGCAGATGGGACAGATCAGACACCGGGGAGCTGTTTTTT.